Presented here are 27 T cell receptor beta chains from one specimen sequenced in a study of T cells in Graves' hyperthyroidism and ophthalmopathy. Researchers took RNA transcripts and amplified the TCR beta CDR3 regions from them. Carried out on the TCR CDR3, a first-round RT-PCR used the HTBI primer set. From the multiplex PCR reads, TCRdb called clonotypes with MiXCR, one entry per CDR3 protein. The table includes over 500,000 distinct CDR3 sequences, around 15% detected once. The specimen was blood. The source of these receptors is a woman in her thirties or forties with Graves' hyperthyroidism.

Many counts were recorded for this clonotype. The V and J genes are TRBV5-1 and TRBJ2-7, with 11 positions matching TRBD2. Germline V gene data show CDR1 as SGHRS and CDR2 as YFSETQ. Trimming took 2 bases from V and 7 from J; bases not matched to a gene: 11. The CDR3 runs 16 residues. CDR3 bases: TGCGCCAGCAGCTTCCTAGCGACTAGCGGGATGGAAGAGCAGTACTTC. Its protein is CASSFLATSGMEEQYF.

This clonotype was seen at least ten times. This sequence joins TRBV2 and TRBJ2-7; D is perhaps TRBD1 or TRBD2 (5 bases each). Germline CDR1 reads SNHLY; CDR2 reads FYNNEI. Trimming shortened V by 6 bases and J by 3 bases, and 15 bases separated the two germline ends. CDR3 length: 14 residues. DNA for the CDR3: TGTGCCAGCAGCGAAAAGGGGACGGTCTACGAGCAGTACTTC. Translation gives CASSEKGTVYEQYF.

This clonotype has ten or more counts. V and J are TRBV28 and TRBJ1-2, with TRBD1 identical over 9 bases. V was clipped by 7 bases and J by 0 bases; unmatched bases: 9. CDR3 length: 16 amino acids. Germline V lookup: CDR1 MDHEN, CDR2 SYDVKM. The CDR3: CASIPGQGRANYGYTF. The CDR3, as DNA: TGTGCCAGCATCCCGGGACAGGGTAGGGCTAACTATGGCTACACCTTC.

This clonotype has a count of ten or more. This chain connects TRBV6-2 or TRBV6-3 to TRBJ2-7; weak D call: TRBD1 (5 bases). The CDR3 runs to 15 residues. Per germline, CDR1 MNHEY and CDR2 SVGEGT. The germline V and J ends were trimmed by 6 bases and 4 bases, with 19 bases remaining between them. The CDR3 spells CASSEAGQRGYEQYF. CDR3 nucleotides: TGTGCCAGCAGCGAAGCCGGCCAAAGGGGTTACGAGCAGTACTTC.

With regard to this clonotype: The DNA is left out, because the CDR3 cannot be placed on it with certainty; the CDR3 is given as TCRdb lists it. CDR3 loop: CASSFGNGYTF. The rearrangement joins TRBV5-1 to TRBJ1-2. The germline CDR1 and CDR2 sequences are SGHRS and YFSETQ. The CDR3 comprises 11 residues, both ends counted.

The table lists this clonotype with a few counts. V gene TRBV5-6 combines with J gene TRBJ1-1; D possibly corresponds to TRBD1 (6 bases). Trimming left V 6 bases short and J 1 base short, with 16 bases between. CDR1 is SGHDT, CDR2 YYEEEE, per germline. The CDR3 is 15 amino acids. CDR3 amino acids: CASTQTGFGNTEAFF. The CDR3 DNA reads TGTGCCAGCACACAGACAGGATTTGGGAACACTGAAGCTTTCTTT. Drawing the rest from reference TRBV5-6 and TRBJ1-1, the complete variable domain is DAGVTQSPTHLIKTRGQQVTLRCSPKSGHDTVSWYQQALGQGPQFIFQYYEEEERQRGNFPDRFSGHQFPNYSSELNVNALLLGDSALYLCASTQTGFGNTEAFFGQGTRLTVV.

The table lists this clonotype with a few counts. The chain joins TRBV7-9 to TRBJ1-6, with TRBD1 identical over 7 bases. This CDR3 comprises 12 residues. Losses at the gene ends were 6 bases for V and 10 bases for J; bases not matched to a gene: 3. Germline CDR1 SEHNR, CDR2 FQNEAQ (reference sequence). The CDR3 loop is CASRTGSSPLHF. As DNA, the CDR3 is TGTGCCAGCAGGACAGGGTCATCACCCCTCCACTTT.

This clonotype appeared many times. V and J are TRBV20-1 and TRBJ2-3, with unresolved D. In germline, CDR1 is DFQATT, CDR2 SNEGSKA (reference sequence). V was trimmed by 4 bases and J by 0 bases, leaving 11 bases between them. CDR3 length: 14 residues. CDR3 coding DNA: TGCAGTGCTACCCCCCGGACGAGCACAGATACGCAGTATTTT. This gives the protein CSATPRTSTDTQYF.

About this clonotype itself: A single base separates this from a much larger clone, so it may be a read error. The chain carries TRBV12-3 or TRBV12-4 and TRBJ2-3; 9 nucleotides align to TRBD2. This CDR3 has 15 residues. J gave up 5 bases and V 7 bases, and 10 bases lay outside the gene matches. DNA of the CDR3: TGTGCCAGCACCGAGGGCGGGGGGGCCCTAGATACGCAGTATTTT. Translating gives CASTEGGGALDTQYF.

The V gene is TRBV9, the J gene TRBJ1-1; tentatively, D is TRBD1 (5 bases). V was clipped by 3 bases and J by 11 bases, with 20 bases between them. The CDR3 loop spans 14 amino acids. Germline CDR1 and CDR2: SGDLS and YYNGEE. CDR3 nucleotide sequence: TGTGCCAGCAGCGGCCTGGGGCCCACCCGGAGCGCTTTCTTT. This sequence encodes CASSGLGPTRSAFF.

This chain uses TRBV28 with TRBJ2-4; TRBD1 matches at 8 bases. CDR1 and CDR2 from the germline V gene are MDHEN and SYDVKM. This CDR3 comprises 15 residues. Trimming cost V 6 bases and J 4 bases; bases outside gene matches: 8. In DNA form, the CDR3 reads TGTGCCAGCAGGACACCGGGACAGGAAAAAAACATTCAGTACTTC. Amino acids: CASRTPGQEKNIQYF.

With regard to this clonotype: The junction shows a germline mismatch at one end, possibly a read error. V gene TRBV5-6 combines with J gene TRBJ1-5; unclear D gene. Germline assignment: CDR1 SGHDT and CDR2 YYEEEE. The CDR3 extends over 14 amino acids. The CDR3 is CASSLKGWKQPRHF. In DNA, the CDR3 is TGTGCCAGCAGCTTGAAAGGGTGGAAACAGCCCCGGCATTTT.

The CDR3 reads CASSPLGTNQPQHF. CDR3 DNA: TGTGCCAGCAGCCCATTGGGGACCAATCAGCCCCAGCATTTT. The chain joins TRBV12-3 or TRBV12-4 to TRBJ1-5; TRBD1 is a possible D gene (5 bases). Trimming left V 6 bases short and J 3 bases short, with 12 bases between. The CDR3 extends over 14 amino acids.

This clonotype was recorded at least ten times. V is TRBV28 and J is TRBJ1-6; 7 positions agree with TRBD1. The CDR3 runs 14 residues. The J segment lost 10 bases and the V segment lost 7 bases, leaving 10 bases of the junction unmatched. In germline, CDR1 is MDHEN, CDR2 SYDVKM. The CDR3 DNA sequence: TGTGCCAGCACCCCGACAGGGTCGGGCTCACCCCTCCACTTT. Amino acid sequence: CASTPTGSGSPLHF.

The chain uses TRBV4-1 and TRBJ2-7, with D possibly being TRBD2 (5 bases). Germline values: CDR1 MGHRA, CDR2 YSYEKL. V dropped 1 base and J dropped 1 base, with 20 bases sitting between them. The CDR3 has 18 residues. The CDR3: CASSQASDFWRRSYEQYF. The CDR3 nucleotides read TGCGCCAGCAGCCAAGCTTCCGACTTTTGGCGGAGGTCCTACGAGCAGTACTTC.

This clonotype was detected a few times. The V and J genes are TRBV7-9 and TRBJ2-7, with D possibly TRBD2 on 7 matching bases. The germline gives CDR1 SEHNR, CDR2 FQNEAQ (reference sequence). This CDR3 has 15 amino acids. Trimming removed 4 bases at V and 4 bases at J, with 17 bases between. CDR3 amino acids: CASSSTGGLFYEQYF. In nucleotides, the CDR3 is TGTGCCAGCAGCTCTACCGGGGGGCTTTTTTACGAGCAGTACTTC.

This clonotype was picked up many times. This chain links TRBV24-1 with TRBJ2-2, with D perhaps TRBD1 or TRBD2 (6 bases each). Germline V lookup: CDR1 KGHDR, CDR2 SFDVKD. The CDR3 covers 14 residues. V was trimmed by 8 bases and J by 2 bases, leaving 11 bases between them. CDR3 sequence (DNA): TGTGCCACCATGCGGGGACACAACACCGGGGAGCTGTTTTTT. Translated, it gives CATMRGHNTGELFF.

This clonotype was detected ten times or more. The V call is TRBV29-1, the J call TRBJ2-3, with 7 bases identical to TRBD2. The CDR3 is 14 residues long. The germline V gene encodes CDR1 SQVTM and CDR2 ANQGSEA. The V and J ends lost 7 bases and 5 bases, in that order; junction bases with no gene match: 12. CDR3 bases: TGCAGCGGGGCTAGCGGCCAAGGAGGAGATACGCAGTATTTT. Translating gives CSGASGQGGDTQYF.

In this sample, this clonotype turned up many times. The chain recombines TRBV28 with TRBJ2-1; D is possibly TRBD1 (6 bases). Germline V CDR1 and CDR2: MDHEN, SYDVKM. The CDR3 has 17 amino acids. V was cut by 2 bases and J by 4 bases, with 18 bases left in between. The CDR3 loop is CASSLPPRADRYNEQFF. CDR3 nucleotide sequence: TGTGCCAGCAGTTTACCTCCCCGGGCAGACAGGTACAATGAGCAGTTCTTC.

This clonotype was detected only a few times. The chain uses TRBV25-1 and TRBJ1-1, with D possibly matching TRBD1 (5 bases). The germline V gene encodes CDR1 MGHDK and CDR2 SYGVNS. V lost 5 bases and J 0 bases, leaving 10 bases between the germline ends. The CDR3 covers 14 residues. The CDR3 DNA sequence: TGTGCCAGCAGTAGGGGTGATATGAACACTGAAGCTTTCTTT. Its translation is CASSRGDMNTEAFF. Looking up the rest from reference TRBV25-1 and TRBJ1-1 gives the full variable domain: EADIYQTPRYLVIGTGKKITLECSQTMGHDKMYWYQQDPGMELHLIHYSYGVNSTEKGDLSSESTVSRIRTEHFPLTLESARPSHTSQYLCASSRGDMNTEAFFGQGTRLTVV.

This clonotype was counted many times. The chain carries TRBV27 and TRBJ1-2; unclear D gene. There are 13 residues in the CDR3. Trimming removed 4 bases at V and 8 bases at J, with 14 bases between. The germline V gene encodes CDR1 MNHEY and CDR2 SMNVEV (reference sequence). CDR3 coding DNA: TGTGCCAGCAGTTGGAGCAGGAAAGGAGGCTACACCTTC. Translated, it gives CASSWSRKGGYTF.

This clonotype appeared many times. V gene TRBV3-1 combines with J gene TRBJ1-2; 10 nucleotides match TRBD1. Germline assignment: CDR1 LGHDT and CDR2 YNNKEL (reference sequence). V trimming: 3 bases; J trimming: 8 bases; junction bases outside the gene matches: 6. The CDR3 has 14 residues. The CDR3 here is CASSHSGTGEGYTF. Written as DNA, the CDR3 is TGTGCCAGCAGCCATTCCGGGACAGGGGAAGGCTACACCTTC.

As regards this clonotype: A much larger clonotype is one base distant, so this may be a read error. V usage is TRBV5-5 and J usage is TRBJ1-1; TRBD1 agrees at 7 bases. The germline V gene has CDR1 SGHKS and CDR2 YYEKEE (reference sequence). V shed 4 bases, J shed 4 bases, and the junction held 19 bases outside the gene matches. CDR3 size: 18 residues. Here the CDR3 DNA reads TGTGCCAGCAGCCGTAGCATTTTGACAGGGCCCATGAGCACTGAAGCTTTCTTT. Translating gives CASSRSILTGPMSTEAFF.

This clonotype was observed many times. This rearrangement joins TRBV19 to TRBJ1-5; maybe TRBD1 (5 bases). V dropped 5 bases and J dropped 2 bases, with 13 bases sitting between them. The CDR3 totals 15 residues. CDR1 and CDR2 (germline): LNHDA, SQIVND (reference sequence). CDR3 sequence reads: CASSRDSVGNQPQHF. As DNA, the CDR3 is TGTGCCAGTAGTCGAGACAGCGTCGGCAATCAGCCCCAGCATTTT.

This clonotype was counted ten times or more. J is TRBJ1-1 and V is TRBV12-3 or TRBV12-4; tentative D call: TRBD1 (5 bases). CDR3 size: 13 residues. The V end was cut by 3 bases, the J end by 6 bases, with 11 bases between. The CDR3 spells CASSFQGIAEAFF. The CDR3 DNA reads TGTGCCAGCAGTTTCCAGGGAATAGCTGAAGCTTTCTTT.

At least ten counts were recorded for this clonotype. The chain employs TRBV6-1 and TRBJ1-3; 7 bases fit TRBD1. J gave up 1 base and V 1 base, and 4 bases lay outside the gene matches. The germline CDR1 and CDR2 sequences are MNHNS and SASEGT. The CDR3 extends over 16 amino acids. The CDR3 sequence is CASSEGQGESGNTIYF. In DNA, the CDR3 is TGTGCCAGCAGTGAAGGTCAGGGGGAATCTGGAAACACCATATATTTT.

There are many counts of this clonotype. This chain links TRBV28 with TRBJ1-1; D gene uncertain. Trimming stripped 2 bases from V and 7 bases from J, with 14 bases between. The CDR3 covers 14 residues. Per the germline V gene, CDR1 is MDHEN and CDR2 is SYDVKM. CDR3 DNA sequence: TGTGCCAGCAGTTTAATGGGTGGAGGAAGTGAAGCTTTCTTT. It yields the protein CASSLMGGGSEAFF.